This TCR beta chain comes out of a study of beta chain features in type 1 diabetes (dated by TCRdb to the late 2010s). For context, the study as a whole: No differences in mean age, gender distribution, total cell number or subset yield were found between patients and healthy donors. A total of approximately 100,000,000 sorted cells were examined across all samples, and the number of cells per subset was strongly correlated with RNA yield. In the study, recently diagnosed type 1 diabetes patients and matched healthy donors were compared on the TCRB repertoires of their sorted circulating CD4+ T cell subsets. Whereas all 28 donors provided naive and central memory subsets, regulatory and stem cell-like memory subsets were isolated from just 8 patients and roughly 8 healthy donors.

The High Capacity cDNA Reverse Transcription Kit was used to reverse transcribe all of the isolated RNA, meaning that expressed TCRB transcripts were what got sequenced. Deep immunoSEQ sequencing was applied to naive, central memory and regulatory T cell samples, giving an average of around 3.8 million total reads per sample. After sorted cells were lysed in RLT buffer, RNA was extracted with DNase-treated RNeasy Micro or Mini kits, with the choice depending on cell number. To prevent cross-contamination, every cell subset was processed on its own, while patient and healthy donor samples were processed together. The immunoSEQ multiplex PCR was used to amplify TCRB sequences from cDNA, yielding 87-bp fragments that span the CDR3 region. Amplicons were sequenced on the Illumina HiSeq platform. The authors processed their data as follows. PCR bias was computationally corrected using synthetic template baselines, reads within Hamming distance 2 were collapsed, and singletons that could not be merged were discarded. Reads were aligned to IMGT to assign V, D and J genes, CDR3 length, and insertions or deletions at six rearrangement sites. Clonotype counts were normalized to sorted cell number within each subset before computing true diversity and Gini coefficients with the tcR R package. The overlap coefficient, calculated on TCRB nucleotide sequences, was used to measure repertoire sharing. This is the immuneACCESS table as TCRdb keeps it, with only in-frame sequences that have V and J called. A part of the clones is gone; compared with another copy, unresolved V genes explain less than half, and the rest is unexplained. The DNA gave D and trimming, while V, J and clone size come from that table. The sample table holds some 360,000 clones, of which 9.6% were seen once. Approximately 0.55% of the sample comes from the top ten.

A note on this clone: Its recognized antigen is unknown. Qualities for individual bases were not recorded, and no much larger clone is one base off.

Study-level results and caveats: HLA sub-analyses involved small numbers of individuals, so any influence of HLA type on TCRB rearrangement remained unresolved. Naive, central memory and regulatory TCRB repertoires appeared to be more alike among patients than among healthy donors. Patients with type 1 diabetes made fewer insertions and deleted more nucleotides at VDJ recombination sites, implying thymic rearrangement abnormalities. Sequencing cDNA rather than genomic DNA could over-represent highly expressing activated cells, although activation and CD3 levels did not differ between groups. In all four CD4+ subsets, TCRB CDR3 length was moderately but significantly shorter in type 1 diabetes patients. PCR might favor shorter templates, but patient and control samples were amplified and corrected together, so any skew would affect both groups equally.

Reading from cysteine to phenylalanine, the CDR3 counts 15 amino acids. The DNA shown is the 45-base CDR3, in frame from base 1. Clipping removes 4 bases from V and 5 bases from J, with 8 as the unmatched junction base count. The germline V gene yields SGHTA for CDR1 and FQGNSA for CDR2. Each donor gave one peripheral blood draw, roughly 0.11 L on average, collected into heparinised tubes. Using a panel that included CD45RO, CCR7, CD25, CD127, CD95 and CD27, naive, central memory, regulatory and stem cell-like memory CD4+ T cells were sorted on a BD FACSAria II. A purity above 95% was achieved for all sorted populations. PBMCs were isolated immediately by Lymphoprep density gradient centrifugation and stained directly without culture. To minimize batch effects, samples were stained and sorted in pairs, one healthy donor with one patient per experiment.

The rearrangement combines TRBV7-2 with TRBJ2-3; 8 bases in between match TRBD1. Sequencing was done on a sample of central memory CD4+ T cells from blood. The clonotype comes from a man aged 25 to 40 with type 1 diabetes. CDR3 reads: CASSSRTGWEDTQYF. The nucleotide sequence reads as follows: TGTGCCAGCAGCTCTCGGACAGGGTGGGAAGATACGCAGTATTTT.